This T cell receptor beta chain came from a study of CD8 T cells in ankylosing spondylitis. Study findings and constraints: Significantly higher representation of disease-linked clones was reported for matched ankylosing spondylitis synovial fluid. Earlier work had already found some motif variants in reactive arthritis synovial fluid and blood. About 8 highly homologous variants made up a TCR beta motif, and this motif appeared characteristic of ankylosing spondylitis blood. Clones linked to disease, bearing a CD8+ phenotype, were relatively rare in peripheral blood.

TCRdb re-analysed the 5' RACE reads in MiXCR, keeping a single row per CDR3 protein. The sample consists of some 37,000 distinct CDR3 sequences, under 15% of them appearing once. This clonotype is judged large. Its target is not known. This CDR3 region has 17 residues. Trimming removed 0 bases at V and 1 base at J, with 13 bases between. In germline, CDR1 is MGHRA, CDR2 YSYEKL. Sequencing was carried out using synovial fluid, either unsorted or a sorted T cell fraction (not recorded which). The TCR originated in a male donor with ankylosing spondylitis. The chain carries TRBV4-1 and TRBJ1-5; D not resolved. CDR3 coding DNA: TGCGCCAGCAGCCAAGAAGACCCGGGAATCAGCAATCAGCCCCAGCATTTT. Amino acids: CASSQEDPGISNQPQHF.